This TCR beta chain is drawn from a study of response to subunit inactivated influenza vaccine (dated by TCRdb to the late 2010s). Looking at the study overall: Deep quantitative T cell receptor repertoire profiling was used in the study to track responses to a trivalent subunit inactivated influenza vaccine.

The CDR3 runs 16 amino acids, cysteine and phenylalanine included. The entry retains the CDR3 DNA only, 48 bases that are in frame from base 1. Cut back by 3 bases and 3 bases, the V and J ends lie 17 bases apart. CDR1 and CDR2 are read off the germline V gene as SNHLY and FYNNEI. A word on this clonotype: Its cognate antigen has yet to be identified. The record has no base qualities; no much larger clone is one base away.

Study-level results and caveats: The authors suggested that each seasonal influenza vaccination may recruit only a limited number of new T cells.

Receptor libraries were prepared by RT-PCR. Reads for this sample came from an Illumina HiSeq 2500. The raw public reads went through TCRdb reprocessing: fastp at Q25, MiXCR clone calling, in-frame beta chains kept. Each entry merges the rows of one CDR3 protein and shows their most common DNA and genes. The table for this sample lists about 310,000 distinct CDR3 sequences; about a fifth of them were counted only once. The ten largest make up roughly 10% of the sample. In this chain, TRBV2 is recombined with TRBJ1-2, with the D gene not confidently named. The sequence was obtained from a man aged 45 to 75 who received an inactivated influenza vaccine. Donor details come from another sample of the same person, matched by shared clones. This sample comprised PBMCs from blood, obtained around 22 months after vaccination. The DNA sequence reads TGTGCCAGCAGTGATTTTGGGGAGAGGAGTGACTATGGCTACACCTTC. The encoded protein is CASSDFGERSDYGYTF.